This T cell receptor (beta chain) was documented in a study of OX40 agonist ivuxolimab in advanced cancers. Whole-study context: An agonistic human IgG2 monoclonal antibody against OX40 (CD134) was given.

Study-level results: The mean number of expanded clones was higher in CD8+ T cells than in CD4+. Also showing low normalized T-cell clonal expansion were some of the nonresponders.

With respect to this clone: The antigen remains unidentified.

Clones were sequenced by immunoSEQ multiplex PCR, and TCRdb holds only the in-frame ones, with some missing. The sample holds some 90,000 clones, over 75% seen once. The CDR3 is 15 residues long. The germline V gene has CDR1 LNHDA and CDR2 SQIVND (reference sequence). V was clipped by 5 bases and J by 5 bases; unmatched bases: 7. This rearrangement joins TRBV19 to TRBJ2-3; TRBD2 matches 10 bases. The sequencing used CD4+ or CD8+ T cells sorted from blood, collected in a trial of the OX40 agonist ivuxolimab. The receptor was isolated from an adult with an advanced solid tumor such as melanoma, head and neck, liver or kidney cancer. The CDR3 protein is CASSWVAGGGDTQYF. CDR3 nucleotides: TGTGCCAGTAGTTGGGTAGCGGGAGGAGGAGATACGCAGTATTTT.